The 9 T cell receptor beta chains in this list originate from one sample, sequenced in a study of shared clonotypes between healthy human individuals. Data came from immunoSEQ multiplex PCR; TCRdb stores just in-frame clones and leaves some out. The table lists hundreds of thousands of clones, around 97% of them singletons. The sequenced sample consisted of naive CD4+ T cells sorted from blood. Specified subset: CD45RA+ positively selected. These receptors were obtained from a woman younger than 45 in good health.

The chain combines TRBV10-3 with TRBJ2-7, with TRBD2 matching over 8 bases. CDR1 ENHRY and CDR2 SYGVKD come from the germline V gene. J gave up 1 base and V 3 bases, and 11 bases lay outside the gene matches. CDR3 length: 17 residues. CDR3 DNA sequence: TGTGCCATCAGTGAAACCCCCACTAGCGGAGGGTCCTACGAGCAGTACTTC. This sequence encodes CAISETPTSGGSYEQYF.

CDR3 nucleotides: TGTGCCAGCAGTTTGAATCTTCATCAGCCCCAGCATTTT. Amino acid sequence: CASSLNLHQPQHF. The rearrangement joins TRBV6-5 to TRBJ1-5; no definite D call. CDR3 length: 13 residues. Germline-derived CDR1 and CDR2 are MNHEY and SVGAGI. Deletions cut 4 bases from V and 5 bases from J, with 9 bases between.

The rearrangement uses TRBV5-1 and TRBJ2-7; perhaps TRBD2 as D (5 bases). From germline, CDR1 is SGHRS and CDR2 YFSETQ. Trimming left V 0 bases short and J 2 bases short, with 12 bases between. The CDR3 has 15 amino acids. CDR3 protein: CASSLGHGEAYEQYF. The CDR3 nucleotides read TGCGCCAGCAGCTTGGGCCACGGGGAAGCCTACGAGCAGTACTTC.

This clone has a single count. V is TRBV7-2 and J is TRBJ2-2; possible D gene TRBD2, 6 bases. Germline V gene lookup returns CDR1 SGHTA and CDR2 FQGNSA. The CDR3 is 16 residues long. Trimming removed 4 bases at V and 1 base at J, with 13 bases between. In DNA form, the CDR3 reads TGTGCCAGCAGCTGGAATGGGCGGGAGAACACCGGGGAGCTGTTTTTT. It encodes CASSWNGRENTGELFF.

This clone showed up just once. The J gene is TRBJ2-3, the V gene TRBV7-9, with unresolved D. This CDR3 comprises 12 residues. V gave up 6 bases and J gave up 6 bases, with 10 bases separating them. From germline, CDR1 is SEHNR and CDR2 FQNEAQ (reference sequence). The CDR3 is CASRATSDTQYF. CDR3 in DNA: TGTGCCAGCAGGGCTACCTCGGATACGCAGTATTTT. The full variable domain, rest sourced from reference TRBV7-9 and TRBJ2-3, is DTGVSQNPRHKITKRGQNVTFRCDPISEHNRLYWYRQTLGQGPEFLTYFQNEAQLEKSRLLSDRFSAERPKGSFSTLEIQRTEQGDSAMYLCASRATSDTQYFGPGTRLTVL.

The chain has TRBV6-1 and TRBJ2-5, with 7 nucleotides matching TRBD1. CDR3 size: 16 residues. J lost 1 base, V lost 2 bases, and 7 bases had no gene match. Germline V gene sequence: CDR1 MNHNS, CDR2 SASEGT. In DNA form, the CDR3 reads TGTGCCAGCAGTGAACCTTACAGGGGAGTCCAAGAGACCCAGTACTTC. It translates to CASSEPYRGVQETQYF.

The V call is TRBV28, the J call TRBJ1-1; unclear D gene. CDR3 length: 15 residues. CDR1 MDHEN and CDR2 SYDVKM come from the germline V gene. Trimming left V 9 bases short and J 0 bases short, with 17 bases between. The CDR3 DNA is TGTGCCAGGGTGGTACGGATACGGTTGAACACTGAAGCTTTCTTT. It encodes CARVVRIRLNTEAFF.

The chain employs TRBV10-3 and TRBJ1-6; possibly TRBD1 for D (6 bases). This CDR3 contains 14 residues. Trimming shortened V by 10 bases and J by 8 bases, and 18 bases separated the two germline ends. The V gene's germline CDR1 is ENHRY and CDR2 SYGVKD. The CDR3: CATLGGGGYSPLHF. CDR3 in DNA: TGTGCCACCCTAGGAGGGGGGGGGTATTCACCCCTCCACTTT.

The rearrangement uses TRBV6-5 and TRBJ2-7; 7 bases are a match to TRBD1. The CDR3 is 14 residues long. After removal of 0 bases from V and 8 bases from J, the junction contained 7 bases not matched to a gene. Germline assignment: CDR1 MNHEY and CDR2 SVGAGI. The CDR3 is CASSYSQTGSKQYF. Here the CDR3 DNA reads TGTGCCAGCAGTTACTCCCAGACAGGGAGCAAGCAGTACTTC.